Detailed here is one T cell receptor (beta chain). Its target is unknown. The source of the sample is a study of CD8 T cells in Susac syndrome. For the study at large: Patients with Susac syndrome were therapy-naive, on corticosteroids, or on intravenous immunoglobulin alone at blood draw.

Broader study findings: CD4+ T cell repertoires in Susac syndrome lacked clonal expansion.

Random-hexamer reverse transcription was applied to about 0.45 to 1 ug RNA. One entry per CDR3 protein, called by TCRdb with MiXCR from the immunoSEQ multiplex PCR reads. The sample carries 170,000 or so distinct CDR3 sequences, roughly 94% recorded once. CDR1 is GTSNPN, CDR2 SVGIG, per germline (reference sequence). V lost 2 bases to trimming and J lost 5 bases, with 12 bases between them. The CDR3 is 13 residues long. TEMRA cells were enriched by FACS, and CD4+ and CD8+ T cells were negatively isolated. Input material: CD4+ T cells from PBMCs. The chain recombines TRBV30 with TRBJ2-5; D is uncertain. The TCR originated in a human donor with Susac syndrome. The CDR3 DNA reads TGTGCCTGGAGTTTGAGCCGACTCGAGACCCAGTACTTC. Translation gives CAWSLSRLETQYF.